A selection of T cell receptor beta chains follows, all from one sample in a study of blood T cell repertoires in COVID-19. Repertoires were generated with immunoSEQ multiplex PCR, while TCRdb's copy carries only in-frame clones and drops some. The table shows about 200,000 clones, with around 90% occurring only once. The source material was peripheral blood. The receptors shown here come from a man aged 50-59 years with acute or convalescent COVID-19. CDR3s include the opening cysteine and the closing phenylalanine or tryptophan. A D gene is named only where the DNA matches it firmly. Not all rows give a size; the values are once, few, many and, for expanded clones, a class.

>TRBV5-4|.|TRBJ1-4|TRBD1
TGTGCCAGCAGCCGACAGCCTGGACAGGTAGCAAAGGAAAAACTGTTTTTT
CASSRQPGQVAKEKLFF
>TRBV28|.|TRBJ1-3|.
TGTGCCAGCAGTTTGCCCGACGGGGCTGGAAACACCATATATTTT
CASSLPDGAGNTIYF
>TRBV9|.|TRBJ2-5|.
TGTGCCAGCAGCCTACTGCGGGATTGGGGGACCCAGTACTTC
CASSLLRDWGTQYF
>TRBV6-5|.|TRBJ1-5|.
TGTGCCAGCAGTTCTATAGGCAATCAGCCCCAGCATTTT
CASSSIGNQPQHF
>TRBV19|.|TRBJ2-5|TRBD2
TGTGCCAGTAGTAAGGAGGGACTAGTCGGGCGCGGGACCCAGTACTTC
CASSKEGLVGRGTQYF
>TRBV5-1|.|TRBJ1-5|.
TGCGCCAGCAGCTTGGGAGCCAATCAGCCCCAGCATTTT
CASSLGANQPQHF
>TRBV28|.|TRBJ1-1|TRBD1
TGTGCCAGCTTAGGACAGGGGAACACTGAAGCTTTCTTT
CASLGQGNTEAFF
>TRBV6-2/TRBV6-3|.|TRBJ1-1|TRBD1
TGTGCCAGCAGCCTGGACAGGGCTACTGAAGCTTTCTTT
CASSLDRATEAFF
>TRBV11-2|.|TRBJ1-2|.
TGTGCCAGCACACCCGGTGGCAGGGTGAACTATGGCTACACCTTC
CASTPGGRVNYGYTF
>TRBV7-7|.|TRBJ2-7|TRBD1
TGTGCCAGCAGCTTAGGACAGGGGGCTTTATACGAGCAGTACTTC
CASSLGQGALYEQYF
>TRBV2|.|TRBJ2-7|.
TGTGCCAGCACCCAGGCCGACTCCTACGAGCAGTACTTC
CASTQADSYEQYF
>TRBV28|.|TRBJ1-6|TRBD1
TGTGCCAGCAGTTTAACAGGGGGTAATTCACCCCTCCACTTT
CASSLTGGNSPLHF
>TRBV5-1|.|TRBJ2-1|TRBD2
TGCGCCAGCAGCCAGACTGTGGAGCGGGGGGACCCTGAGCAGTTCTTC
CASSQTVERGDPEQFF
>TRBV27|.|TRBJ1-1|.
TGTGCCAGCAGTTTATCGTCCGGACACAACACTGAAGCTTTCTTT
CASSLSSGHNTEAFF
>TRBV6-6|.|TRBJ2-2|TRBD1
TGTGCCAGCAGTTACACCGGGACAGGGGGCACCGGGGAGCTGTTTTTT
CASSYTGTGGTGELFF
>TRBV27|once|TRBJ2-7|.
TGTGCCAGCAGCCTTAGGACAGATTTCTACGAGCAGTACTTC
CASSLRTDFYEQYF
>TRBV5-6|.|TRBJ2-5|.
TGTGCCAGCAGGATAGACAGGTCGTCGGAGACCCAGTACTTC
CASRIDRSSETQYF
>TRBV5-4|.|TRBJ1-5|.
TGTGCCAGCAGCAAGGACAGAGACAATCAGCCCCAGCATTTT
CASSKDRDNQPQHF
>TRBV4-2|.|TRBJ2-5|TRBD2
TGTGCCAGCAGCCAGGCCCACCTAGCGGGGGGATCGGAGACCCAGTACTTC
CASSQAHLAGGSETQYF
>TRBV19|.|TRBJ2-5|TRBD2
TGTGCCAGTAGTATGTTACTAGCGGGAGAGGGTGAGACCCAGTACTTC
CASSMLLAGEGETQYF
>TRBV30|.|TRBJ2-5|.
TGTGCCTGGAGTGTACTGTGGGAGACCCAGTACTTC
CAWSVLWETQYF
>TRBV7-2|.|TRBJ1-3|.
TGTGCCAGCAGCGAGACCGGGATAGGAAACACCATATATTTT
CASSETGIGNTIYF
>TRBV12-5|.|TRBJ2-1|.
TGTGCTAGTGGTTTCTCCATCCTAGCCCAAGTCCCCTACAATGAGCAGTTCTTC
CASGFSILAQVPYNEQFF
>TRBV6-5|few|TRBJ1-2|.
TGTGCCAGCAGTCCAGACAGCCGGTCCGGCTACACCTTC
CASSPDSRSGYTF
>TRBV11-2|.|TRBJ2-5|.
TGTGCCAGCAGCTTAGATCCGGGGTGGGAGACCCAGTACTTC
CASSLDPGWETQYF
>TRBV5-8|.|TRBJ1-4|.
TGTGCCAGCAGCTTGAGACATTGGGGCCCAGTCAAACTCTCTGAAAAACTGTTTTTT
CASSLRHWGPVKLSEKLFF
>TRBV18|.|TRBJ2-7|TRBD2
TGTGCCAGCTCACTACGGACTAGGGCCTACGAGCAGTACTTC
CASSLRTRAYEQYF
>TRBV27|.|TRBJ1-5|.
TGTGCCAGCAGTTTAAAGGGAGACAATCAGCCCCAGCATTTT
CASSLKGDNQPQHF
>TRBV5-1|.|TRBJ2-3|TRBD2
TGCGCCAGCAGCTTGTCTGGGACTAGATTAGTTAGCACAGATACGCAGTATTTT
CASSLSGTRLVSTDTQYF
>TRBV19|.|TRBJ1-6|.
TGTGCCAGTAGTATAGACCCAGGAAATAATTCACCCCTCCACTTT
CASSIDPGNNSPLHF
>TRBV6-2/TRBV6-3|.|TRBJ2-7|TRBD1
TGTGCCAGCAGTAAGCTCACCTCCGGGACAGGCTCCTACGAGCAGTACTTC
CASSKLTSGTGSYEQYF
>TRBV5-4|few|TRBJ2-2|.
TGTGCCAGCAGCAAAGCCGCGAACACCGGGGAGCTGTTTTTT
CASSKAANTGELFF
>TRBV29-1|.|TRBJ1-1|TRBD1
TGCAGCTCCCGGCAGGGGGCATCTGAAGCTTTCTTT
CSSRQGASEAFF
>TRBV28|.|TRBJ2-1|.
TGTGCCAGCAGTCCCCTTTCGGGAGGGGGCACGGGTGAGCAGTTCTTC
CASSPLSGGGTGEQFF
>TRBV19|.|TRBJ1-4|TRBD1
TGTGCCAGTAGTATTGATGGGACAGAAAGGCCCACTTCTAATGAAAAACTGTTTTTT
CASSIDGTERPTSNEKLFF
>TRBV7-9|.|TRBJ2-5|.
TGTGCCGGTGACAAGACCCAGTACTTC
CAGDKTQYF
>TRBV7-8|.|TRBJ2-7|TRBD2
TGTGCCAGCAGCTTAGGGGGGAGGGGCAAGTACGAGCAGTACTTC
CASSLGGRGKYEQYF
>TRBV7-2|.|TRBJ2-2|.
TGTGCCAGCAGCTTATATCACGGGAGTGGCACCGGGGAGCTGTTTTTT
CASSLYHGSGTGELFF
>TRBV10-3|.|TRBJ1-3|.
TGTGCCATCAGTGCGCCACAGGGCCGGGAAAACACCATATATTTT
CAISAPQGRENTIYF
>TRBV6-5|.|TRBJ1-1|TRBD1
TGTGCCAGCAGTTACCCGGGACAGGGGGGGGCTGAAGCTTTCTTT
CASSYPGQGGAEAFF
>TRBV15|.|TRBJ1-1|.
TGTGCCACCAGCAGAGATAGCCCCATCCGGGGAGCTTTCTTT
CATSRDSPIRGAFF
>TRBV10-3|.|TRBJ1-6|.
TGTGCCATCAGTGTAGGGGTCGATAATTCACCCCTCCACTTT
CAISVGVDNSPLHF
>TRBV2|.|TRBJ1-2|TRBD1
TGTGCCAGCAGAGAACAGGGGGCAGGGGGCTACACCTTC
CASREQGAGGYTF
>TRBV5-1|.|TRBJ2-5|.
TGCGCCAGCAGCTTGGTTCCGTACCAAGAGACCCAGTACTTC
CASSLVPYQETQYF
>TRBV2|.|TRBJ1-2|.
TGTGCCAGCAGTCCACAGGGTATAGGAGGCTACACCTTC
CASSPQGIGGYTF
>TRBV27|.|TRBJ2-7|TRBD2
TGTGCCAGCAGTCGTACCGGGACTAGCGGGAGTGGCGAGCAGTACTTC
CASSRTGTSGSGEQYF
>TRBV5-1|.|TRBJ2-5|TRBD2
TGCGCCAGCAGCTGGACTAGCGGGGGGAGAGAGACCCAGTACTTC
CASSWTSGGRETQYF
>TRBV19|.|TRBJ2-2|.
TGTGCCAGTAGTATACAGGGGACCGGGGAGCTGTTTTTT
CASSIQGTGELFF
>TRBV18|.|TRBJ2-4|.
TGTGCCAGCTCAACAGGGTTGCAAAACATTCAGTACTTC
CASSTGLQNIQYF
>TRBV6-2/TRBV6-3|.|TRBJ1-5|TRBD1
TGTGCCAGCAGTTATGGGACAGGGGTTCAGCCCCAGCATTTT
CASSYGTGVQPQHF
>TRBV7-9|.|TRBJ1-2|.
TGTGCCAGCAGCTCCGGGAGTCTCAGCTATGGCTACACCTTC
CASSSGSLSYGYTF
>TRBV19|.|TRBJ1-6|.
TGTGCCAGTAGTATGATGGGGGGAACGGATTCACCCCTCCACTTT
CASSMMGGTDSPLHF
>TRBV7-9|few|TRBJ1-3|.
TGTGCCAGCAGACTAGGTCCGGGGAATTCTGGAAACACCATATATTTT
CASRLGPGNSGNTIYF
>TRBV4-1|.|TRBJ2-5|TRBD1
TGCGCCAGCAGCATGGGACAGGGGGCAGGTGAGACCCAGTACTTC
CASSMGQGAGETQYF
>TRBV3-1/TRBV3-2|.|TRBJ2-2|.
TGTGCCAGCAGCCTGCATACAGGGTACACGTTATCCGGGGAGCTGTTTTTT
CASSLHTGYTLSGELFF
>TRBV5-4|.|TRBJ2-6|.
TGTGCCAGCAGCTTCCCAGGGTTGACTGGGGCCAACGTCCTGACTTTC
CASSFPGLTGANVLTF
>TRBV18|.|TRBJ1-3|TRBD1
TGTGCCAGCTCACCCGACAGGGGACCTGGAAACACCATATATTTT
CASSPDRGPGNTIYF